This T cell receptor (beta chain) was obtained from a study of T cell responses to AZD1222 COVID-19 vaccine. Study outcomes and limitations: Nearly half of unique spike-specific TCRs reportedly avoided B.1.351 and B.1.1.7 mutated regions. Mostly white British, mostly female donors; authors suggested clonal diversity may be underestimated.

With respect to this clone: Its specificity is not known.

The ends were cut back, 6 bases at V and 0 bases at J, with 12 bases in the middle. This CDR3 spans 15 amino acids. Germline CDR1 is MNHEY and CDR2 is SVGAGI. Some clones are missing from TCRdb's copy, which holds only in-frame ones; the method was immunoSEQ multiplex PCR. The table records tens of thousands of clones, approximately 80% of them present only once. The receptor was derived from an adult in good health. The rearrangement joins TRBV6-5 to TRBJ1-5; D is uncertain. This specimen consisted of peripheral blood, obtained on day 0 of AZD1222 vaccination. For the CDR3, the DNA is TGTGCCAGCAGAATCAGGAGGTATAGCAATCAGCCCCAGCATTTT. Its protein is CASRIRRYSNQPQHF.